Listed here is a single T cell receptor (beta chain). The assay was immunoSEQ multiplex PCR, and TCRdb's table has in-frame clones only and misses some. Altogether over 650,000 clones are present, about 89% being singletons, with the ten largest covering about 0.0094%. The sample belongs to a study of shared T cell receptors in the human thymus. This CDR3 has 16 amino acids. Germline CDR1 reads SEHNR; CDR2 reads FQNEAQ (reference sequence). After removal of 0 bases from V and 3 bases from J, the junction contained 6 bases not matched to a gene. The sample also formed part of further work on human thymus T cells. That paper adds: Healthy Finnish infants having corrective surgery for congenital heart defects served as donors. Thymus pieces cut out during corrective heart surgery were the tissue that was used. It looked as if thymic and blood repertoires used V and J genes in a biased way. Unrelated people showed highly overlapping thymic repertoires, related research reported.

The gene calls are TRBV7-9 and TRBJ2-7; 9 nucleotides align to TRBD1. This TCR derives from a boy under two years old with a congenital heart defect. Sequencing was done on a sample of thymocytes. The CDR3 protein is CASSLATGTGSYEQYF. The CDR3 bases are TGTGCCAGCAGCTTAGCAACCGGGACAGGGAGCTACGAGCAGTACTTC.